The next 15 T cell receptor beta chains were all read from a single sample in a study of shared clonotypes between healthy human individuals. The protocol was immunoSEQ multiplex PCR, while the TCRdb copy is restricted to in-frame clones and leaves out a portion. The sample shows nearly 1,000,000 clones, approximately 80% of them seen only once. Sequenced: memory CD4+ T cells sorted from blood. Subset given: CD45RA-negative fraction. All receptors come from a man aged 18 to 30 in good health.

Here the CDR3 DNA reads TGTGCCAGTTCCAATCAGCCCCAGCATTTT. Its protein product is CASSNQPQHF. The V call is TRBV6-1, the J call TRBJ1-5; D remains unclear. Germline lookup yields CDR1 MNHNS and CDR2 SASEGT. V lost 9 bases to trimming and J lost 3 bases, with 3 bases between them. The CDR3 extends over 10 amino acids.

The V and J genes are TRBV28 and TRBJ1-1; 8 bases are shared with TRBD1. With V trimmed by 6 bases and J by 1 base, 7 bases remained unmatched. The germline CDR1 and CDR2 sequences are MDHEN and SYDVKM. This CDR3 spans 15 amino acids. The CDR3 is CASRPTGARNTEAFF. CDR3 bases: TGTGCCAGCAGGCCGACAGGGGCGAGGAACACTGAAGCTTTCTTT.

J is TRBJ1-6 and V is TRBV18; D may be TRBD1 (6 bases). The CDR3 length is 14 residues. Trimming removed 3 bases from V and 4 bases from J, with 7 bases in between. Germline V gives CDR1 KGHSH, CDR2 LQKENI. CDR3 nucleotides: TGTGCCAGCTCACCCACAGGGTATAATTCACCCCTCCACTTT. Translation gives CASSPTGYNSPLHF.

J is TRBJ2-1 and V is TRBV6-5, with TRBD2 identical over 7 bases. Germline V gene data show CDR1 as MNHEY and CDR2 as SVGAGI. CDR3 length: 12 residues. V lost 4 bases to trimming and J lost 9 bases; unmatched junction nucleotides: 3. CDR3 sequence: CASSSPGGEQFF. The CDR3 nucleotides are TGTGCCAGCAGTTCCCCGGGGGGTGAGCAGTTCTTC.

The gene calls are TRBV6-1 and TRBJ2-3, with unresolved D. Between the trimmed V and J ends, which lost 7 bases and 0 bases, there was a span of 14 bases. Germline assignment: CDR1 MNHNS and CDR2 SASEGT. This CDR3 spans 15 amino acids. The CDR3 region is CASKRELGSTDTQYF. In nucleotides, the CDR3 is TGTGCCAGCAAGAGAGAGCTTGGTAGCACAGATACGCAGTATTTT.

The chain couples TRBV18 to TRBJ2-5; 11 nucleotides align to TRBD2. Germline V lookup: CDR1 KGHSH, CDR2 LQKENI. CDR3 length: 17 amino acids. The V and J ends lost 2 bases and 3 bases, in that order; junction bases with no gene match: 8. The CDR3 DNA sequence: TGTGCCAGCTCACCATTCGGACTAGCGGGTAGGGAAGAGACCCAGTACTTC. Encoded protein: CASSPFGLAGREETQYF.

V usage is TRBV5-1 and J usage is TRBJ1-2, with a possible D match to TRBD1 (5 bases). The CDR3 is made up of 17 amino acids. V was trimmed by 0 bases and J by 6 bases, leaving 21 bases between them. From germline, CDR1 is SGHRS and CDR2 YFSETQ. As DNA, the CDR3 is TGCGCCAGCAGCTTGGGGTGGCGGGAAGACGGGGGTGATGGCTACACCTTC. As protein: CASSLGWREDGGDGYTF.

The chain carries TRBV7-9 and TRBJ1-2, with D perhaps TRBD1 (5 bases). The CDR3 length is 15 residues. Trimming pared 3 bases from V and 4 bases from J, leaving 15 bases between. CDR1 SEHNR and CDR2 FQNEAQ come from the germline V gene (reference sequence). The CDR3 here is CASSLGGSPIYGYTF. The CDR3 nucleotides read TGTGCCAGCAGCTTGGGGGGATCCCCAATCTATGGCTACACCTTC.

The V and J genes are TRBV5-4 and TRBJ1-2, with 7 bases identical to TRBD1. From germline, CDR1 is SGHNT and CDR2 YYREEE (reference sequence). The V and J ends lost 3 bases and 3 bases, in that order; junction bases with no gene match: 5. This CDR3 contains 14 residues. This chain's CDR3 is CASSWGQQHYGYTF. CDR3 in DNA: TGTGCCAGCAGCTGGGGACAGCAGCACTATGGCTACACCTTC. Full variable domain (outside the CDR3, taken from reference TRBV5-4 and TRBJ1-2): ETGVTQSPTHLIKTRGQQVTLRCSSQSGHNTVSWYQQALGQGPQFIFQYYREEENGRGNFPPRFSGLQFPNYSSELNVNALELDDSALYLCASSWGQQHYGYTFGSGTRLTVV.

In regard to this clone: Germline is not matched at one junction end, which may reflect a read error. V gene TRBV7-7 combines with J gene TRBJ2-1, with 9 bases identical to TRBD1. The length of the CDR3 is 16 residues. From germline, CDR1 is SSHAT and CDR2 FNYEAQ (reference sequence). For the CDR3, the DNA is TGTGCTAGCAGCTTAGGCGGACAGGGGCCGTACAATGAGCAGTTCTTC. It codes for CASSLGGQGPYNEQFF.

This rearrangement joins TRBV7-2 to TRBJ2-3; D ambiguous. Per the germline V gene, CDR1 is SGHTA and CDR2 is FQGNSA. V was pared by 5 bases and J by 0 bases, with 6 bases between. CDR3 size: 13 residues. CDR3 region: CASSPSSTDTQYF. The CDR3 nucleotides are TGTGCCAGCAGCCCCTCTAGCACAGATACGCAGTATTTT.

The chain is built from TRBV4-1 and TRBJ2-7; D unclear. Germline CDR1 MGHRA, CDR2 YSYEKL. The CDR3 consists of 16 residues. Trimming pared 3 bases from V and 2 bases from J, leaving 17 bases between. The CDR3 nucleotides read TGCGCCAGCAGCCACCCCTATACAGTCAAGACCTACGAGCAGTACTTC. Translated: CASSHPYTVKTYEQYF.

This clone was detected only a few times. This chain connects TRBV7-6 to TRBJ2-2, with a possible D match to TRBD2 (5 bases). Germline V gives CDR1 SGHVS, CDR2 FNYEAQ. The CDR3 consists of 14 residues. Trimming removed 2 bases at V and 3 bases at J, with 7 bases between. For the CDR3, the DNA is TGTGCCAGCAGCTTAAGCGGTTACACCGGGGAGCTGTTTTTT. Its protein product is CASSLSGYTGELFF. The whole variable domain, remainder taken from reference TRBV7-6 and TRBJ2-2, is GAGVSQSPRYKVTKRGQDVALRCDPISGHVSLYWYRQALGQGPEFLTYFNYEAQQDKSGLPNDRFSAERPEGSISTLTIQRTEQRDSAMYRCASSLSGYTGELFFGEGSRLTVL.

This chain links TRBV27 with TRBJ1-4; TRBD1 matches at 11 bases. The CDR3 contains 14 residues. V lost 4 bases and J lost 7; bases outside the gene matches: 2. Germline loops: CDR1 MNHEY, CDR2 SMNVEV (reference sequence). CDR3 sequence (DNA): TGTGCCAGCAGTTCGGACAGGGGGCTTGAAAAACTGTTTTTT. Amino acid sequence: CASSSDRGLEKLFF.

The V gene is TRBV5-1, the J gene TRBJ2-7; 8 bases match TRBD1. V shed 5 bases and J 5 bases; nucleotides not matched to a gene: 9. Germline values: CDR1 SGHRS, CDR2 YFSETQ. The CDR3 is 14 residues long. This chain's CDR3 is CASSRQDRVDEQYF. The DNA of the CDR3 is TGCGCCAGCAGTCGCCAGGACAGGGTGGACGAGCAGTACTTC.